The clone carrying this T cell receptor beta chain was seen more than once but under ten times. In TCRdb, the RT-PCR reads were re-called with MiXCR into one record per CDR3 protein. The sample consists of approximately 720,000 distinct CDR3 sequences, 14% of them appearing once. Germline V lookup: CDR1 SGDLS, CDR2 YYNGEE. Trimming pared 1 base from V and 5 bases from J, leaving 12 bases between. The CDR3 covers 15 residues. The TCR was taken from a female donor in good health, serving as a healthy control. Sequenced input: memory CD4+ T cells from blood. The chain is built from TRBV9 and TRBJ2-2, with D perhaps matching TRBD1 (5 bases). This CDR3 reads CASSVQGVETGELFF. The CDR3 DNA sequence: TGTGCCAGCAGCGTACAAGGGGTTGAGACCGGGGAGCTGTTTTTT.